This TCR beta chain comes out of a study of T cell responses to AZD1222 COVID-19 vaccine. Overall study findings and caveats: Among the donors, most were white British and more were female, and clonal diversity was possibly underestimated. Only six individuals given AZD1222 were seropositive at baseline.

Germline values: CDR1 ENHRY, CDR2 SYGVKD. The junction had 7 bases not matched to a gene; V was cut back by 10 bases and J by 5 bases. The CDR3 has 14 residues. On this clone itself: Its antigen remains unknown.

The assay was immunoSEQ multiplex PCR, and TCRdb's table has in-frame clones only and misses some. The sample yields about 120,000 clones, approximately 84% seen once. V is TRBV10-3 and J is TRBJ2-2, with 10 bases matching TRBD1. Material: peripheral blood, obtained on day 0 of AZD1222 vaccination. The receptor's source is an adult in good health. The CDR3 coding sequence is TGTGCCACGACCGGGACAGGGGAAACCGGGGAGCTGTTTTTT. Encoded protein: CATTGTGETGELFF.